The 18 T cell receptor beta chains reported below all come from one sample, sequenced in a study of control samples from healthy donors and cancer patients (TCRdb year 2020). Library method: the immunoSEQ multiplex PCR assay. Here the immuneACCESS table is served through TCRdb, limited to in-frame sequences with V and J called. Missing clones are a known gap in these copies; in checked studies unresolved V genes cover under half, and the rest lacks a known reason. The sample records approximately 100,000 clones, approximately 86% of which are singletons. The top ten clonotypes cover roughly 15% of the sample. The sequencing sample was made of blood. Receptors were obtained from a man aged 30 to 45 in good health.

The genes are TRBV3-1 (or the pseudogene TRBV3-2) and TRBJ2-1; 9 positions agree with TRBD1. CDR1 is LGHDT and CDR2 is YNNKEL in the germline V gene (reference sequence). The CDR3 sequence is 16 residues long. Trimming took 4 bases from V and 5 from J; bases not matched to a gene: 9. In DNA, the CDR3 is TGTGCCAGCAGCCTTCTACCGGGACAGGGACACAATGAGCAGTTCTTC. It yields the protein CASSLLPGQGHNEQFF.

The chain employs TRBV4-1 and TRBJ1-4; the match to TRBD1 covers 9 bases. The CDR3 spans 14 residues. The V gene's germline CDR1 is MGHRA and CDR2 YSYEKL. Losses at the gene ends were 1 base for V and 13 bases for J; bases not matched to a gene: 7. This CDR3 is CASSQVGTGKGLFF. For the CDR3, the DNA is TGCGCCAGCAGCCAAGTCGGGACAGGGAAGGGACTGTTTTTT.

The chain is built from TRBV4-3 and TRBJ2-6; 11 positions match TRBD2. The CDR3 is made up of 22 amino acids. After removal of 1 base from V and 0 bases from J, the junction contained 14 bases not matched to a gene. Germline V gene lookup returns CDR1 LGHNA and CDR2 YSLEER. In DNA, the CDR3 is TGCGCCAGCAGCCAAGGGTTTACCTTTGGGCTAGCGGGAGGCTCTGGGGCCAACGTCCTGACTTTC. Translating gives CASSQGFTFGLAGGSGANVLTF.

V gene TRBV14 combines with J gene TRBJ1-2, with TRBD1 matching over 10 bases. Per germline, CDR1 SGHDN and CDR2 FVKESK. The V gene end was trimmed by 4 bases and the J gene end by 7 bases; junction bases not matched to a gene: 15. The CDR3 totals 17 residues. The CDR3 nucleotides read TGTGCCAGCAGCCCAGAAAGAGGATGGGACAGGGGCCGTGGCTACACCTTC. Translation: CASSPERGWDRGRGYTF.

This rearrangement joins TRBV4-2 to TRBJ1-3, with TRBD1 matching 11 bases. Germline lookup yields CDR1 LGHNA and CDR2 YNFKEQ. The CDR3 consists of 16 residues. Germline trimming cut 3 bases from V and 3 bases from J; bases unmatched to any gene: 4. The CDR3 bases are TGTGCCAGCAGCCACAAGGGACAGGGGGATGGAAACACCATATATTTT. Protein: CASSHKGQGDGNTIYF.

The table lists this clone with a count of one. The chain employs TRBV28 and TRBJ2-7; D uncertain. The V and J ends lost 6 bases and 8 bases respectively, with 14 bases between them. From germline, CDR1 is MDHEN and CDR2 SYDVKM. This CDR3 spans 12 amino acids. The CDR3 reads CASSNTASKQYF. CDR3 DNA: TGTGCCAGCAGCAATACAGCGTCTAAGCAGTACTTC.

The chain uses TRBV15 and TRBJ2-1; TRBD2 agrees at 10 bases. V lost 4 bases, J lost 8 bases, and 5 bases stayed unmatched. CDR1 is LNHNV, CDR2 YYDKDF, per germline (reference sequence). The CDR3 sequence is 14 residues long. CDR3 DNA: TGTGCCACCAGCAAGGGACTAGCGCAGGATGAGCAGTTCTTC. This codes for CATSKGLAQDEQFF. Full variable domain (remainder filled in from reference TRBV15 and TRBJ2-1): DAMVIQNPRYQVTQFGKPVTLSCSQTLNHNVMYWYQQKSSQAPKLLFHYYDKDFNNEADTPDNFQSRRPNTSFCFLDIRSPGLGDTAMYLCATSKGLAQDEQFFGPGTRLTVL.

V gene TRBV7-2 combines with J gene TRBJ1-4, with a tentative D call TRBD1 (6 bases). The CDR3 is 16 amino acids. Germline V gives CDR1 SGHTA, CDR2 FQGNSA. V was trimmed by 2 bases and J by 2 bases, leaving 12 bases between them. CDR3 residues: CASSLRSGATNEKLFF. In DNA, the CDR3 is TGTGCCAGCAGCTTACGGTCAGGGGCGACTAATGAAAAACTGTTTTTT.

The chain couples TRBV9 to TRBJ2-2; 7 bases fit TRBD1. From germline, CDR1 is SGDLS and CDR2 YYNGEE. V dropped 2 bases and J dropped 7; count of bases not matched to a gene: 5. The CDR3 has 14 amino acids. The CDR3 loop reads CASSVGTVIGELFF. The CDR3 nucleotides are TGTGCCAGCAGCGTGGGGACAGTTATCGGGGAGCTGTTTTTT.

DNA of the CDR3: TGTGCCAGCAGCTCGGGGGGCTACGAGCAGTACTTC. As protein: CASSSGGYEQYF. V usage is TRBV6-6 and J usage is TRBJ2-7, with 7 positions matching TRBD2. The CDR3 is 12 residues long. The V gene's germline CDR1 is MNHNY and CDR2 SVGAGI (reference sequence). The V gene end was trimmed by 6 bases and the J gene end by 3 bases; junction bases not matched to a gene: 2.

The sample holds a few counts of this clone. The chain recombines TRBV6-5 with TRBJ1-6; a possible D gene is TRBD1 (5 bases). The CDR3 is made up of 15 amino acids. Deletions cut 2 bases from V and 3 bases from J, with 8 bases between. CDR1 and CDR2 from the germline V gene are MNHEY and SVGAGI. The chain's CDR3 is CASSYGDGYNSPLHF. The DNA of the CDR3 is TGTGCCAGCAGTTACGGGGACGGCTATAATTCACCCCTCCACTTT.

The gene calls are TRBV13 and TRBJ2-7; 10 nucleotides agree with TRBD1. The V segment lost 4 bases and the J segment 5 bases; nucleotides outside the gene matches: 8. The germline gives CDR1 PRHDT, CDR2 FYEKMQ (reference sequence). The length of the CDR3 is 15 residues. The CDR3 loop is CASSSRDRGRHEQYF. CDR3 bases: TGTGCCAGCAGCTCCCGGGACAGGGGACGTCACGAGCAGTACTTC.

J is TRBJ2-2 and V is TRBV5-4, with TRBD2 matching 9 bases. The CDR3 has 17 amino acids. The J segment lost 5 bases and the V segment lost 0 bases, leaving 8 bases of the junction unmatched. Germline V gene sequence: CDR1 SGHNT, CDR2 YYREEE (reference sequence). In DNA, the CDR3 is TGTGCCAGCAGCTTGGCCAGGCGGGAGGGTCGTACCGGGGAGCTGTTTTTT. Translation gives CASSLARREGRTGELFF.

Regarding this clone: Distinct nucleotide sequences in the sample also encode this CDR3. The J gene is TRBJ2-5, the V gene TRBV4-1; 13 nucleotides agree with TRBD2. CDR3 size: 17 residues. CDR1 is MGHRA and CDR2 is YSYEKL in the germline V gene. V lost 2 bases and J lost 1; bases outside the gene matches: 4. The CDR3 spells CASSQTGLAGFQETQYF. The CDR3 DNA reads TGCGCCAGCAGCCAAACGGGACTAGCGGGGTTCCAAGAGACCCAGTACTTC.

The chain has TRBV15 and TRBJ1-2; no firm D call. The CDR3 runs 14 residues. Per the germline V gene, CDR1 is LNHNV and CDR2 is YYDKDF (reference sequence). The V and J ends lost 0 bases and 4 bases respectively, with 9 bases between them. The CDR3 DNA follows: TGTGCCACCAGCAGAGACAAGGTCCTCTATGGCTACACCTTC. It codes for CATSRDKVLYGYTF.

This clone was detected only once. The rearrangement joins TRBV27 to TRBJ2-5, with unresolved D. This CDR3 is 13 amino acids long. The V gene lost 6 bases and the J gene lost 2 bases, with 10 bases spanning the gap. CDR1 MNHEY and CDR2 SMNVEV come from the germline V gene (reference sequence). The CDR3 spells CASSLTTQETQYF. The CDR3 DNA reads TGTGCCAGCAGCCTTACGACACAAGAGACCCAGTACTTC.

This chain links TRBV2 with TRBJ2-7, with 10 nucleotides matching TRBD2. The CDR3 is 15 residues long. Per germline, CDR1 SNHLY and CDR2 FYNNEI. The V segment lost 4 bases and the J segment 7 bases; nucleotides outside the gene matches: 10. CDR3 protein: CASSGVAGGPGEQYF. CDR3 in DNA: TGTGCCAGCAGTGGGGTAGCGGGGGGCCCCGGAGAGCAGTACTTC.

The chain is built from TRBV28 and TRBJ1-2; 7 bases agree with TRBD1. CDR3 length: 12 amino acids. Trimming at V came to 5 bases and at J to 7 bases, leaving 4 bases not matched to a gene. Germline assignment: CDR1 MDHEN and CDR2 SYDVKM. The CDR3 DNA sequence: TGTGCCAGCAGTACGACAGGGTTTGGCTACACCTTC. It specifies CASSTTGFGYTF.